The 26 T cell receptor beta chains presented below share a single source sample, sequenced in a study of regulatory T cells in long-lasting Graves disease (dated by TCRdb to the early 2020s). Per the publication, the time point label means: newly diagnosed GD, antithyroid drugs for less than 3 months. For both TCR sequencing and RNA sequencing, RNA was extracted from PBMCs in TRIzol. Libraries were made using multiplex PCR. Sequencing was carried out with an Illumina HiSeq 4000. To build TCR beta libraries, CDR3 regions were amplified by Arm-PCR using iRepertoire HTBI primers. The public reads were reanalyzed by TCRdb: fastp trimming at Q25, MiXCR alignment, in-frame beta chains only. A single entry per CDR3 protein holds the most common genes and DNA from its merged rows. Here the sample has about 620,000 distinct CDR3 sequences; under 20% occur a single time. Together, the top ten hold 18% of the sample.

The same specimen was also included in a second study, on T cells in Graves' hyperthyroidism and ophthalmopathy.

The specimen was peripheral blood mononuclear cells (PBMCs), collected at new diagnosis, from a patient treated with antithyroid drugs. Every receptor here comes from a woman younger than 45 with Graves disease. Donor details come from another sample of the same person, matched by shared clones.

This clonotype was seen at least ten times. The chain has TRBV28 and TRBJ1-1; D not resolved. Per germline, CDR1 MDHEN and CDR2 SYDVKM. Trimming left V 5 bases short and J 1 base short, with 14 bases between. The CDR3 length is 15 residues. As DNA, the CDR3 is TGTGCCAGCAGTCCCCGGGAGGGCGGGAACACTGAAGCTTTCTTT. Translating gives CASSPREGGNTEAFF.

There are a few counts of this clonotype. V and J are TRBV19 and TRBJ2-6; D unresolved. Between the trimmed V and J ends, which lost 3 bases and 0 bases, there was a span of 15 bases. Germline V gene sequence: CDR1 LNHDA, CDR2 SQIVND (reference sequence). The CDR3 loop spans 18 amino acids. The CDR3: CASSIEGFKNSGANVLTF. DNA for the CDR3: TGTGCCAGTAGTATCGAAGGATTTAAGAACTCTGGGGCCAACGTCCTGACTTTC.

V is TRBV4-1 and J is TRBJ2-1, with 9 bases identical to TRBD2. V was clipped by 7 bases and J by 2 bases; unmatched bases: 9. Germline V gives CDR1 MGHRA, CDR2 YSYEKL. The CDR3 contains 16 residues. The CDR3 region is CASTQAGGRAYNEQFF. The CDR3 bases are TGCGCCAGCACCCAGGCGGGCGGGAGGGCCTACAATGAGCAGTTCTTC.

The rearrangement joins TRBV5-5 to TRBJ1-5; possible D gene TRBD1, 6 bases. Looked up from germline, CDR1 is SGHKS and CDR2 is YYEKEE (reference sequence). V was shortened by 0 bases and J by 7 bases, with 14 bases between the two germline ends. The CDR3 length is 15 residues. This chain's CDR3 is CASSLEFGGAQPQHF. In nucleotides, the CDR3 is TGTGCCAGCAGCTTGGAGTTCGGGGGCGCGCAGCCCCAGCATTTT.

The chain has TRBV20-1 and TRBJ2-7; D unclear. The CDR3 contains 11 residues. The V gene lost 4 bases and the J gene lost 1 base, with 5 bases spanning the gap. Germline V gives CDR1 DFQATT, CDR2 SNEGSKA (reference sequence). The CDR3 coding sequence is TGCAGTGCTAAAGGGTCCTACGAGCAGTACTTC. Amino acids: CSAKGSYEQYF.

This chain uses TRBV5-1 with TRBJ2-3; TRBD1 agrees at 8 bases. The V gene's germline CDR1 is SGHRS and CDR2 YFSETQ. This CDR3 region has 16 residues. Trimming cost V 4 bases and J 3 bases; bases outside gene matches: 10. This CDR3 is CASSLQTGVGTDTQYF. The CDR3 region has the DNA TGCGCCAGCAGCCTCCAGACAGGGGTAGGAACAGATACGCAGTATTTT.

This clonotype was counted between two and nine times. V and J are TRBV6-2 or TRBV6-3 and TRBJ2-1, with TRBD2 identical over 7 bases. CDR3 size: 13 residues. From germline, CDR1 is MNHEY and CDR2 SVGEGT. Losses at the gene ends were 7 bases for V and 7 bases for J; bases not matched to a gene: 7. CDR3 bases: TGTGCCAGCACCCGGATTAGCGGGAATGAGCAGTTCTTC. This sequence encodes CASTRISGNEQFF.

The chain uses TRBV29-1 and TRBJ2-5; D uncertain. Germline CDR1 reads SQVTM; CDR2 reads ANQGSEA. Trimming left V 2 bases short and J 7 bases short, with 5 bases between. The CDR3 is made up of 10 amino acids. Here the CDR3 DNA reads TGCAGCGTTGAATTAGGGACCCAGTACTTC. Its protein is CSVELGTQYF.

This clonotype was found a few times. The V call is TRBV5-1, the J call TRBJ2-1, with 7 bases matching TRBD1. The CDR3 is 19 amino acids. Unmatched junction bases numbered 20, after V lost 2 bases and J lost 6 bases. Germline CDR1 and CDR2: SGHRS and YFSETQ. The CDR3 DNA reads TGCGCCAGCAGCTTCGGAGCGACAGGGCCCAGGGCCCGGGGCAATGAGCAGTTCTTC. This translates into CASSFGATGPRARGNEQFF.

The CDR3 protein is CSAPYRVDNEQFF. The CDR3 DNA reads as TGCAGTGCCCCTTACAGGGTTGACAATGAGCAGTTCTTC. The chain employs TRBV20-1 and TRBJ2-1; TRBD1 might be the D (6 bases). In germline, CDR1 is DFQATT, CDR2 SNEGSKA (reference sequence). The CDR3 loop spans 13 amino acids. Trimming shortened V by 6 bases and J by 5 bases, and 14 bases separated the two germline ends.

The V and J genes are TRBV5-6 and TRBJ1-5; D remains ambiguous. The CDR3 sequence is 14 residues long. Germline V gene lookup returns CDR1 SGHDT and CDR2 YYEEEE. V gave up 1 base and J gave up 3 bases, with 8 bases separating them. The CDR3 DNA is TGTGCCAGCAGCTTGCAAAGACTCAATCAGCCCCAGCATTTT. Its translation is CASSLQRLNQPQHF. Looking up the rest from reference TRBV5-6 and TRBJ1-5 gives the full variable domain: DAGVTQSPTHLIKTRGQQVTLRCSPKSGHDTVSWYQQALGQGPQFIFQYYEEEERQRGNFPDRFSGHQFPNYSSELNVNALLLGDSALYLCASSLQRLNQPQHFGDGTRLSIL.

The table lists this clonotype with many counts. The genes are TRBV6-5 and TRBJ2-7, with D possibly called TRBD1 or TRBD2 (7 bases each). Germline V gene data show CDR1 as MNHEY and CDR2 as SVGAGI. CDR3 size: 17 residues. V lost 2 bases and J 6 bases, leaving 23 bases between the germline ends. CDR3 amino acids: CASSYLGGGRRDSEQYF. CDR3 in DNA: TGTGCCAGCAGTTACCTGGGCGGGGGCCGCCGGGACAGCGAGCAGTACTTC.

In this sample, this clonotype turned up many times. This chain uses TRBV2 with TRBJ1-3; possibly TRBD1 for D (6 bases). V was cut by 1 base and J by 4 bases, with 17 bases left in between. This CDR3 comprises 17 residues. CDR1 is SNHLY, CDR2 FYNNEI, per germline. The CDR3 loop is CASSEDRFGGAGNTIYF. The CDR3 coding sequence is TGTGCCAGCAGTGAAGACCGTTTCGGGGGGGCAGGAAACACCATATATTTT.

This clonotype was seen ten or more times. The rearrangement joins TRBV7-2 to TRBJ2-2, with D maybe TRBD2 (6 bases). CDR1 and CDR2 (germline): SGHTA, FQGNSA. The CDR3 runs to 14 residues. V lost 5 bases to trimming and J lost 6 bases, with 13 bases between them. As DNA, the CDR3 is TGTGCCAGCAGCATAGGCGGGACCCCCGGGGAGCTGTTTTTT. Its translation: CASSIGGTPGELFF.

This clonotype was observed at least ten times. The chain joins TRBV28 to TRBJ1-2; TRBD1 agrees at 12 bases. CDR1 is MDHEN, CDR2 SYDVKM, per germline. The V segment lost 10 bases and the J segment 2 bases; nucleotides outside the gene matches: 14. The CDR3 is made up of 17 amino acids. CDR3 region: CATLPGTGGFGNYGYTF. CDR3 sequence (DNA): TGTGCCACCCTGCCCGGGACAGGGGGCTTCGGGAACTATGGCTACACCTTC.

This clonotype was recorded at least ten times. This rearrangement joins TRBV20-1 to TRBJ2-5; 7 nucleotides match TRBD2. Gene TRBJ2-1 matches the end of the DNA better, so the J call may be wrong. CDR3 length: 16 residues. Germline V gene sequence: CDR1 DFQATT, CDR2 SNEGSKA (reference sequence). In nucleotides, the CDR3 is TGCAGTGCTATACCCTTAACCAGACTAGCCGCCAATGAGCAGTTCTTC. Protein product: CSAIPLTRLAANEQFF.

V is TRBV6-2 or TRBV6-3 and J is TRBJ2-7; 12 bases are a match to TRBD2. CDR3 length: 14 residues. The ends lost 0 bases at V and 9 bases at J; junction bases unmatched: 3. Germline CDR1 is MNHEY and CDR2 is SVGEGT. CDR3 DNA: TGTGCCAGCAGTTACTCGACTAGCGGGAGTGGGCAGTACTTC. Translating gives CASSYSTSGSGQYF.

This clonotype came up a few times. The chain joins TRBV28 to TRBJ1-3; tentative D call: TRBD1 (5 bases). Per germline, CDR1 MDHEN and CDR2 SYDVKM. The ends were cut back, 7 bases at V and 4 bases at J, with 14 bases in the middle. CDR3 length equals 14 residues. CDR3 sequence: CASNFRAGGNTIYF. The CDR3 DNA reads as TGTGCCAGCAACTTCCGAGCAGGGGGAAACACCATATATTTT.

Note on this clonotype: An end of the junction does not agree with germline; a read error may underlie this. CDR3 amino acids: CSARNRGVFGERYF. The CDR3 region has the DNA TGCAGTGCCAGAAACAGGGGGGTCTTCGGCGAGCGGTACTTC. The chain has TRBV20-1 and TRBJ2-7; 8 positions match TRBD1. The germline V gene encodes CDR1 DFQATT and CDR2 SNEGSKA (reference sequence). The CDR3 runs 14 residues.

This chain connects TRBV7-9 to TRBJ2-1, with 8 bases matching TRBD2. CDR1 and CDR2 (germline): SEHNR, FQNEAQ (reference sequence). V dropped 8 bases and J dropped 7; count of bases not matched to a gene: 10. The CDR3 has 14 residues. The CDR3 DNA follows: TGTGCCAGCTTGGAGGCGGGAGGAAAAAATGAGCAGTTCTTC. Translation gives CASLEAGGKNEQFF.

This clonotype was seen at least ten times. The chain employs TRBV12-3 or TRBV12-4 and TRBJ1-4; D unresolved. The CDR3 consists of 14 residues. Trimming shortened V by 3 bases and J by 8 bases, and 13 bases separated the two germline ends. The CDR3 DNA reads TGTGCCAGCAGTTTGTTTACGGCGGGGGAAAAACTGTTTTTT. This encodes CASSLFTAGEKLFF.

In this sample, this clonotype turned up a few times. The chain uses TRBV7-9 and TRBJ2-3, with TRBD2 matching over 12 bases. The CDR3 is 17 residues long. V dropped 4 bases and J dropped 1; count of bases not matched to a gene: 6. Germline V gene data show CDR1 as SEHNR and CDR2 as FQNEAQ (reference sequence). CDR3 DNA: TGTGCCAGCAGCTCAAAAACTAGCGGGGGGCGCACAGATACGCAGTATTTT. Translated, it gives CASSSKTSGGRTDTQYF.

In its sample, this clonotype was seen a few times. CDR3 amino acids: CASSARLAGYTGELFF. CDR3 sequence (DNA): TGTGCCAGCAGCGCCCGACTAGCGGGGTACACCGGGGAGCTGTTTTTT. This chain links TRBV7-8 with TRBJ2-2, with 11 bases matching TRBD2. This CDR3 is 16 amino acids long. Germline CDR1 is SGHVS and CDR2 is FQNEAQ. Unmatched junction bases numbered 5, after V lost 5 bases and J lost 3 bases.

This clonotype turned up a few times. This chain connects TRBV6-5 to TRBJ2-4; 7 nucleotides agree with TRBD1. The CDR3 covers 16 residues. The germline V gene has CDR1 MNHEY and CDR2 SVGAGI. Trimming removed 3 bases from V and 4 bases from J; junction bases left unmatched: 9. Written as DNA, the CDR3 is TGTGCCAGCAGTTATATGAATCGGGACAGAAAAAACATTCAGTACTTC. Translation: CASSYMNRDRKNIQYF.

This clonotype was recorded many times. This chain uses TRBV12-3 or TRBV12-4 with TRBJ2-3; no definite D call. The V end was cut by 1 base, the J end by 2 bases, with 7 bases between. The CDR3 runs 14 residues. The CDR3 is CASSLGLDTDTQYF. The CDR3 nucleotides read TGTGCCAGCAGTTTAGGGCTGGACACAGATACGCAGTATTTT.

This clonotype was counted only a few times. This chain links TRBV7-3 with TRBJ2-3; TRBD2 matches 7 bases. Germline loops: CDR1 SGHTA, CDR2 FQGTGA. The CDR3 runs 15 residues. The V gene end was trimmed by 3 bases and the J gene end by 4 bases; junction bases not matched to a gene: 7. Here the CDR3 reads CASSFRGSGADTQYF. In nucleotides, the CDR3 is TGTGCCAGCAGCTTTCGCGGGAGTGGGGCAGATACGCAGTATTTT.